This entry features one TCR beta chain sequence. V was shortened by 5 bases and J by 4 bases, with 11 bases between the two germline ends. Germline CDR1 SGHAT, CDR2 FQNNGV. The CDR3 loop spans 13 amino acids. Authors' methods: Reference gene primer amplification gave estimated nucleated cell counts. TCRdb keeps only in-frame clones here, not all; method: immunoSEQ multiplex PCR. Clone size and the V and J calls come from that table; the DNA yielded D and trimming. The sample carries 200,000 to 300,000 clones, around 86% recorded once. This record comes from a study of blood T cell repertoires in COVID-19. For the study at large: COVID-19 samples from acute and convalescent phases originated in the United States, Italy and Spain. Nucleic acid was either cDNA or gDNA, and it came from T cells, B-cell-depleted T cells, or PBMCs.

Specimen: peripheral blood. This sequence was found in a middle-aged woman who had recovered from COVID-19. The rearrangement uses TRBV11-2 and TRBJ1-2; TRBD1 might be the D (6 bases). CDR3 loop: CASSTTGLYGYTF. The CDR3 DNA is TGTGCCAGCAGCACAACAGGGCTCTATGGCTACACCTTC.